This entry lists 3 T cell receptor beta chains sequenced from one sample in a study of vaccination effects on CD4 cells after COVID-19. Their cognate antigens are unknown. Antigen-specific CD4+ T cells were expanded (with viral peptide pools) by the ViraFEST assay ahead of sequencing. Scientists isolated CD4+ T cells after a roughly nine-day culture period ended. The method was immunoSEQ multiplex PCR; TCRdb's version includes in-frame clones alone and lacks a portion of them. The sample carries about 61,000 clones, 75% to 85% recorded once. Sequenced material: CD4+ T cells from PBMCs cultured with HCoV-229E spike peptides, taken before COVID-19 vaccination. The receptors stem from a human donor who received a COVID-19 vaccine.

The rearrangement joins TRBV11-2 to TRBJ2-5; 8 nucleotides align to TRBD2. V dropped 5 bases and J dropped 3; count of bases not matched to a gene: 11. The CDR3 has 16 amino acids. The germline CDR1 and CDR2 sequences are SGHAT and FQNNGV. The CDR3 protein is CASSLISGTREETQYF. CDR3 bases: TGTGCCAGCAGCCTGATTAGCGGGACGAGAGAAGAGACCCAGTACTTC.

J is TRBJ2-6 and V is TRBV2; D tentatively reads TRBD1 or TRBD2 (6 bases each). This CDR3 has 15 amino acids. Germline V lookup: CDR1 SNHLY, CDR2 FYNNEI. CDR3: CASGPGASGANVLTF. The CDR3 nucleotides read TGTGCGAGCGGGCCGGGGGCGAGTGGGGCCAACGTCCTGACTTTC.

The chain combines TRBV9 with TRBJ2-3; the match to TRBD2 covers 8 bases. V was clipped by 2 bases and J by 1 base; unmatched bases: 0. CDR1 is SGDLS and CDR2 is YYNGEE in the germline V gene. This CDR3 is built from 14 residues. The CDR3, as DNA: TGTGCCAGCAGCGTTAGCGGGGGCACAGATACGCAGTATTTT. It is translated as CASSVSGGTDTQYF.